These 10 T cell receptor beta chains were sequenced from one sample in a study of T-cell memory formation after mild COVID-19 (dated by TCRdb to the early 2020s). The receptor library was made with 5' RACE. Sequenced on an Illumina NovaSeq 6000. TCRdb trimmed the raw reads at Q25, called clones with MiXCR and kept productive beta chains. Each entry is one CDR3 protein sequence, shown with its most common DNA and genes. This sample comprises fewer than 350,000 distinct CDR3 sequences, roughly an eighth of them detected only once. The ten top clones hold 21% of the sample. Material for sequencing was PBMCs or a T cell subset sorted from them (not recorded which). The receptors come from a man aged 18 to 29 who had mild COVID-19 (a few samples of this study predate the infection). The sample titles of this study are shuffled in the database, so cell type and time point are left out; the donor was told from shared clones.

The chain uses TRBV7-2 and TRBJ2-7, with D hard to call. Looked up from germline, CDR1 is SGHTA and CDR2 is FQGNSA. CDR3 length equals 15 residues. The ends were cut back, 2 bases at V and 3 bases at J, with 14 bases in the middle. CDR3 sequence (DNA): TGTGCCAGCAGCTTACAAGACGCCAGCTACTACGAGCAGTACTTC. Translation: CASSLQDASYYEQYF.

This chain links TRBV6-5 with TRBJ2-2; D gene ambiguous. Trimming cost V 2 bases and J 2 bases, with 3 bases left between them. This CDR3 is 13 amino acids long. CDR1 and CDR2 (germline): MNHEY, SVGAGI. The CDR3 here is CASSYLNTGELFF. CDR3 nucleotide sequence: TGTGCCAGCAGTTACCTCAACACCGGGGAGCTGTTTTTT.

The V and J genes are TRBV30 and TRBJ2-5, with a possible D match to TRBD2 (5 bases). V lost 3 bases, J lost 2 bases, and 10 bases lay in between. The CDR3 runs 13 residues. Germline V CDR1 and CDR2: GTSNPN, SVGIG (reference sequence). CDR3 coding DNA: TGTGCCTGGAGGGAGGAGGCGCAAGAGACCCAGTACTTC. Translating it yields CAWREEAQETQYF.

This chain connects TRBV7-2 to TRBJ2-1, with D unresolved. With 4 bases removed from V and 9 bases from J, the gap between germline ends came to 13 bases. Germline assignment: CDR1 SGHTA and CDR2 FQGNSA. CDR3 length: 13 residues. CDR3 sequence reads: CASSYIYMGEQFF. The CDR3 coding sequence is TGTGCCAGCAGCTACATATATATGGGTGAGCAGTTCTTC.

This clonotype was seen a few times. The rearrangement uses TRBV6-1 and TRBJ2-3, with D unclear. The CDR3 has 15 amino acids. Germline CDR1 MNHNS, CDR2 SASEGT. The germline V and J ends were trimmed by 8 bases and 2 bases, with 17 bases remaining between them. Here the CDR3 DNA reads TGTGCCAGCGAGTTTGCCGGTCGGCTCACAGATACGCAGTATTTT. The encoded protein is CASEFAGRLTDTQYF.

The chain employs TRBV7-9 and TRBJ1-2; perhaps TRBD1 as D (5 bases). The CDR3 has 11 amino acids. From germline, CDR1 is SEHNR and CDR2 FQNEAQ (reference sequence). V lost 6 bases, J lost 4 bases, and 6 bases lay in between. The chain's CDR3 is CASRGLYGYTF. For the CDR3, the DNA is TGTGCCAGCAGGGGACTCTATGGCTACACCTTC.

For the CDR3, the DNA is TGCGCCAGCAGCCATGCGACGGGGAACGGCTATGGCTACACCTTC. Amino acids: CASSHATGNGYGYTF. The rearrangement joins TRBV4-3 to TRBJ1-2; no clear D gene. Germline V gene lookup returns CDR1 LGHNA and CDR2 YSLEER. The length of the CDR3 is 15 residues. Trimming removed 3 bases at V and 4 bases at J, with 15 bases between.

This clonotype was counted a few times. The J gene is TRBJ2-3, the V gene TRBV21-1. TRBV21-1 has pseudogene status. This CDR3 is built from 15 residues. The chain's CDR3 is CASSGRGRWTDTQYF. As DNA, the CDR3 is TGTGCCAGCAGCGGAAGAGGTAGATGGACAGATACGCAGTATTTT.

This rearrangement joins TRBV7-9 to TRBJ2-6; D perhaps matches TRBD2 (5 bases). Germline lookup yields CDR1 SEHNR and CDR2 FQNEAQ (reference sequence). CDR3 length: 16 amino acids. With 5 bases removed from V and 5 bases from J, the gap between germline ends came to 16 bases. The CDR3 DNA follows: TGTGCCAGCAGCATTAGGACTGCTGCTAGGGCCAACGTCCTGACTTTC. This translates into CASSIRTAARANVLTF.

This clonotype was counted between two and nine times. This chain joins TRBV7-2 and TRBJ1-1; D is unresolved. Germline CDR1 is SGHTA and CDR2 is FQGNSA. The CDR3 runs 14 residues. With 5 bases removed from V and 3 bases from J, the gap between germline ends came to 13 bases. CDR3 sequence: CASSPWGQDTEAFF. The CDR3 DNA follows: TGTGCCAGCAGCCCCTGGGGTCAGGACACTGAAGCTTTCTTT.